This entry lists 13 T cell receptor beta chains sequenced from one sample in a study of tissue T cells after allogeneic stem cell transplantation. Time point defined: mouse harvest day 14 after allogeneic transplant. The graft held 10^6 splenic CD5+ T cells and 10^7 T-cell-depleted bone marrow cells. TCRdb keeps only in-frame clones here, not all; method: immunoSEQ multiplex PCR. The sample has 8,500 to 10,000 clones, 35% to 40% seen once; the top ten hold approximately 5.4%. Specimen: skin. The receptors were sampled from a female BALB/c mouse given C57BL/6 T cells with graft-versus-host disease after an allogeneic hematopoietic cell transplant.

Concerning this clone: Gene names follow the mouse nomenclature. Coverage ceases 1 residue before the CDR3 finishes, and the germline J gene fills in the end. This chain connects TRBV14 to TRBJ2-7; 10 bases map to TRBD2. Looked up from germline, CDR1 is SGHDT and CDR2 is FRDEAV. Trimming cost V 4 bases and J 7 bases; bases outside gene matches: 8. CDR3 length equals 14 residues. CDR3 loop: CASSRTGGAPEQYF. The sequenced part of the CDR3 DNA is TGTGCCAGCAGTAGGACTGGGGGCGCCCCGGAACAGTAC. The full variable domain, rest sourced from reference TRBV14 and TRBJ2-7, is EAGVTQSPRYAVLQEGQAVSFWCDPISGHDTLYWYQQPRDQGPQLLVYFRDEAVIDNSQLPSDRFSAVRPKGTNSTLKIQSAKQGDTATYLCASSRTGGAPEQYFGPGTRLTVL.

Remarks on this clone: Genes and germline come from the mouse. The sequence runs out 1 residue before the end of the CDR3; the remainder is reconstructed from the germline J gene. The chain employs TRBV26 and TRBJ2-5; a possible D gene is TRBD1 (7 bases). Trimming took 3 bases from V and 2 from J, leaving 9 bases between them. The CDR3 has 14 residues. Germline lookup yields CDR1 KGHPV and CDR2 FQNQEV (reference sequence). CDR3 amino acids: CASSLQGGQDTQYF. The CDR3 bases that were read are TGTGCCAGCAGTCTTCAGGGGGGCCAAGACACCCAGTAC.

A note on this clone: Mouse gene names and germline throughout. The read falls 1 residue short of the CDR3 end, and the missing part is taken from the germline J gene. The rearrangement joins TRBV15 to TRBJ2-7; 7 bases map to TRBD1. The CDR3 covers 12 residues. CDR1 and CDR2 from the germline V gene are SGHND and FRSKSL. The V and J ends lost 6 bases and 5 bases, in that order; junction bases with no gene match: 4. CDR3 protein: CASSLDRDEQYF. CDR3 bases read: TGTGCCAGCAGCCTCGACAGGGATGAACAGTAC.

Remarks on this clone: Mouse gene names and germline throughout. The CDR3 end lies 1 residue beyond the end of the read and is filled in from the germline J gene. The rearrangement uses TRBV19 and TRBJ1-2, with D perhaps matching TRBD1 (6 bases). The V gene's germline CDR1 is FNHDT and CDR2 SITEND (reference sequence). Trimming cost V 1 base and J 3 bases, with 7 bases left between them. The length of the CDR3 is 13 residues. This CDR3 is CASSIRGDSDYTF. The covered CDR3 bases are TGTGCCAGCAGTATAAGGGGGGACTCCGACTACACC.

A word on this clone: Germline and genes here are mouse. The observed sequence ends 1 residue before the CDR3 terminus, with the missing tail filled in from the germline J gene. V usage is TRBV4 and J usage is TRBJ2-7, with 8 bases identical to TRBD2. There are 12 residues in the CDR3. The germline CDR1 and CDR2 sequences are LGHDT and YNNKQL (reference sequence). J gave up 5 bases and V 3 bases, and 0 bases lay outside the gene matches. CDR3 sequence: CASSYGGDEQYF. The CDR3 DNA, read in part, is TGTGCCAGCAGCTATGGGGGGGATGAACAGTAC.

As concerns this clone: Germline and genes: mouse. The read finishes 1 residue shy of the CDR3 end, and the germline J gene is used to complete it. The chain couples TRBV15 to TRBJ2-1, with TRBD1 matching over 10 bases. CDR1 and CDR2 from the germline V gene are SGHND and FRSKSL. Losses at the gene ends were 5 bases for V and 6 bases for J; bases not matched to a gene: 4. This CDR3 is built from 14 residues. The CDR3 DNA, read in part, is TGTGCCAGCAGTCGACAGGGGGCGGTTGCTGAGCAGTTC. As protein: CASSRQGAVAEQF. The whole CDR3 protein is CASSRQGAVAEQFF. Full variable domain (remainder filled in from reference TRBV15 and TRBJ2-1): DAGVTQTPRHEVAEKGQTIILKCEPVSGHNDLFWYRQTKIQGLELLSYFRSKSLMEDGGAFKDRFKAEMLNSSFSTLKIQPTEPKDSAVYLCASSRQGAVAEQFFGPGTRLTVL.

Regarding this clone: The gene names given are mouse names. The read ends 1 residue before the CDR3 terminus; that terminus is restored from the germline J gene. The rearrangement joins TRBV15 to TRBJ2-1; 8 bases fit TRBD2. This CDR3 contains 12 residues. The V segment lost 1 base and the J segment 11 bases; nucleotides outside the gene matches: 1. Germline V gene data show CDR1 as SGHND and CDR2 as FRSKSL. The CDR3 loop is CASSLGGGQQFF. CDR3 DNA (partial): TGTGCCAGCAGTTTAGGGGGGGGGCAGCAGTTC.

Points on this clone: The genes and germline here are from mouse. The read terminates 1 residue before the CDR3 end, so the remaining end is supplied by the germline J gene. V and J are TRBV26 and TRBJ1-2; D is uncertain. CDR1 KGHPV and CDR2 FQNQEV come from the germline V gene (reference sequence). The CDR3 covers 11 residues. The V and J ends lost 4 bases and 3 bases respectively, with 3 bases between them. CDR3 amino acids: CASSRDSDYTF. CDR3 DNA (partial): TGTGCCAGCAGTCGTGACTCCGACTACACC.

Worth noting for this clone: Gene names are mouse gene names. The DNA ends 1 residue before the CDR3 does, and the rest of the CDR3 is filled in from the germline J gene. The chain links TRBV26 to TRBJ1-1; D unclear. V lost 7 bases to trimming and J lost 1 base, with 10 bases between them. The length of the CDR3 is 13 residues. Germline V gene sequence: CDR1 KGHPV, CDR2 FQNQEV (reference sequence). The CDR3 sequence is CASKAGLNTEVFF. The part of the CDR3 DNA that was read is TGTGCCAGCAAGGCAGGTCTAAACACAGAAGTCTTC.

Comments on this clone: Here the gene names and germline are mouse. The DNA ends 1 residue before the CDR3 does, and the rest of the CDR3 is filled in from the germline J gene. The chain has TRBV23 and TRBJ2-7; no check of the table's D call, TRBD2, against the DNA was made. The germline V gene has CDR1 KGHTA and CDR2 FQNQQP. The CDR3 contains 17 residues. CDR3 region: CSSSQGDWGASSYEQYF. The part of the CDR3 DNA that was read is TGCTCCAGCAGTCAGGGGGACTGGGGGGCCAGCTCCTATGAACAGTAC.

To note about this clone: Gene labels here are mouse ones. Incomplete CDR3 DNA: TGTGCCAGCAGTCCCCGACTGGGGGGGTTTGCTGAGCAGTTC. This encodes CASSPRLGGFAEQF. The complete CDR3 sequence is CASSPRLGGFAEQFF. The V and J genes are TRBV26 and TRBJ2-1, with 11 positions matching TRBD2. Coverage ceases 1 residue before the CDR3 finishes, and the germline J gene fills in the end. V shed 4 bases and J 6 bases; nucleotides not matched to a gene: 5. The CDR3 sequence is 15 residues long. Looked up from germline, CDR1 is KGHPV and CDR2 is FQNQEV (reference sequence).

Turning to this clone: One junction end does not reproduce the germline sequence, and a read error may be involved. Gene names are mouse gene names. The read halts 1 residue ahead of the CDR3 end, with the missing end drawn from the germline J gene. V usage is TRBV13-1 and J usage is TRBJ2-7; D is ambiguous. The germline CDR1 and CDR2 sequences are NSHNY and SYGAGN. The CDR3 spans 12 residues. Here the CDR3 reads CASSDHSYQQYF. The sequenced CDR3 bases are TGTGCCAGCAGTGACCACTCCTATCAACAGTAC.

Comments on this clone: Gene names denote mouse genes. The CDR3 end lies 1 residue beyond the end of the read and is filled in from the germline J gene. This chain uses TRBV4 with TRBJ2-2, with TRBD2 matching 7 bases. The ends lost 3 bases at V and 5 bases at J; junction bases unmatched: 3. The V gene's germline CDR1 is LGHDT and CDR2 YNNKQL (reference sequence). The CDR3 totals 14 residues. The CDR3 spells CASSYSGGTGQLYF. The sequenced CDR3 bases are TGTGCCAGCAGCTATTCTGGGGGAACCGGGCAGCTCTAC.